Listed below are T cell receptor beta chains from one sample, sequenced in a study of CD8 T cell repertoires and HIV-1 epitope variants. TCRdb's copy holds only in-frame clones and misses some; the assay was immunoSEQ multiplex PCR. The sample has several thousand clones, less than 70% seen once; the top ten hold approximately 45%. The antigens these receptors bind are not known. The sequencing sample was made of cultured CD8+ T cells derived from PBMCs. The receptors come from a male donor with HIV. Each CDR3 is given with its conserved first and last residue. The D gene is left open where the match is weak. Rows may omit the clone size; those that give it use once, few, many or a size class.

clone size	V gene	J gene	D gene	CDR3 protein	CDR3 DNA
-	TRBV5-5	TRBJ1-2	-	CASSLEEGVFYGYTF	TGTGCCAGCAGCTTGGAGGAGGGTGTATTCTATGGCTACACCTTC
-	TRBV28	TRBJ1-2	-	CASSLTGQANYGYTF	TGTGCCAGCAGTTTGACAGGCCAAGCTAACTATGGCTACACCTTC
-	TRBV5-4	TRBJ1-1	TRBD1	CASSLGDRGGTEAFF	TGTGCCAGCAGCTTGGGGGACAGGGGAGGGACTGAAGCTTTCTTT
-	TRBV5-1	TRBJ2-1	TRBD1	CASSSGTANNEQFF	TGCGCCAGCAGCTCCGGGACAGCAAACAATGAGCAGTTCTTC
-	TRBV6-5	TRBJ2-3	-	CASSYSTDPRTDTQYF	TGTGCCAGCAGTTACTCTACGGACCCTCGCACAGATACGCAGTATTTT
-	TRBV5-6	TRBJ2-1	-	CASSLGAYEQFF	TGTGCCAGCAGCTTGGGTGCGTACGAGCAGTTCTTC
-	TRBV27	TRBJ2-7	-	CASSLGQSVYEQYF	TGTGCCAGCAGTCTCGGACAGAGCGTCTACGAGCAGTACTTC
-	TRBV7-9	TRBJ1-1	-	CASSLALRHQGTEAFF	TGTGCCAGCAGCTTAGCGTTAAGACATCAAGGCACTGAAGCTTTCTTT
-	TRBV7-9	TRBJ1-3	-	CASSLGRFSTRSGNTIYF	TGTGCCAGCAGCTTAGGCAGGTTTTCAACCCGCTCTGGAAACACCATATATTTT
once	TRBV5-4	TRBJ2-7	-	CASSLAFQGGNEQYF	TGTGCCAGCAGCTTGGCTTTTCAGGGTGGAAACGAGCAGTACTTC
-	TRBV28	TRBJ2-7	-	CASSLLLISYEQYF	TGTGCCAGCAGTCTTCTCTTGATCTCCTACGAGCAGTACTTC
-	TRBV5-4	TRBJ2-7	-	CASSPTGLAEQYF	TGTGCCAGCAGTCCCACAGGGTTGGCTGAGCAGTACTTC
few	TRBV4-1	TRBJ1-1	-	CASSQGRGTEAFF	TGCGCCAGCAGCCAAGGAAGAGGCACTGAAGCTTTCTTT
-	TRBV29-1	TRBJ2-7	TRBD1	CSVGGTGSYEQYF	TGCAGCGTTGGTGGGACAGGGTCGTACGAGCAGTACTTC
once	TRBV5-4	TRBJ1-2	-	CASPTGRGYTF	TGTGCCAGCCCAACGGGACGGGGCTACACCTTC
-	TRBV29-1	TRBJ2-7	-	CSVEDPRTGLDYEQYF	TGCAGCGTTGAAGACCCTCGAACAGGGTTAGACTACGAGCAGTACTTC
-	TRBV28	TRBJ2-7	-	CASSLIDRNLGQYF	TGTGCCAGCAGTTTAATTGACCGCAACCTTGGGCAGTACTTC
-	TRBV5-6	TRBJ1-4	TRBD1	CASSSRDPERDSGWEKLFF	TGTGCCAGCAGCTCCCGGGACCCGGAACGGGACAGCGGGTGGGAAAAACTGTTTTTT
-	TRBV30	TRBJ1-1	TRBD1	CAWSIKQGTNTEAFF	TGTGCCTGGAGTATAAAACAGGGGACGAACACTGAAGCTTTCTTT
-	TRBV4-3	TRBJ1-2	-	CASSRTQESGYTF	TGCGCCAGCAGCCGAACGCAGGAATCTGGCTACACCTTC
-	TRBV30	TRBJ2-7	-	CAWTYRAAGEQYF	TGTGCCTGGACCTACAGGGCCGCGGGCGAGCAGTACTTC
-	TRBV19	TRBJ2-1	TRBD2	CASTMGGSTYNEQFF	TGTGCCAGTACCATGGGGGGGAGTACCTACAATGAGCAGTTCTTC
-	TRBV7-2	TRBJ2-1	TRBD2	CASSLATSGGYEQFF	TGTGCCAGCAGCTTAGCGACTAGCGGGGGTTATGAGCAGTTCTTC
once	TRBV7-9	TRBJ2-1	TRBD1	CASSSTRTGDEQFF	TGTGCCAGCAGCTCAACGCGGACAGGGGATGAGCAGTTCTTC
few	TRBV5-1	TRBJ2-5	-	CASSEGRSSWETQYF	TGCGCCAGCAGCGAGGGACGGAGTAGTTGGGAGACCCAGTACTTC
-	TRBV10-3	TRBJ2-3	TRBD1	CAISEGQAADTQYF	TGTGCCATCAGTGAAGGACAGGCCGCAGATACGCAGTATTTT
-	TRBV7-2	TRBJ1-5	-	CASSRDQEGQPQHF	TGTGCCAGCAGCAGGGACCAGGAGGGTCAGCCCCAGCATTTT
-	TRBV7-8	TRBJ1-2	-	CASSLEEVSNYGYTF	TGTGCCAGCAGCTTAGAAGAGGTTTCGAACTATGGCTACACCTTC
few	TRBV27	TRBJ1-1	-	CASREQNTEAFF	TGTGCCAGCAGGGAACAGAACACTGAAGCTTTCTTT
-	TRBV29-1	TRBJ2-3	-	CSVAWDSTDTQYF	TGCAGCGTTGCGTGGGACAGCACAGATACGCAGTATTTT
once	TRBV4-1	TRBJ2-1	-	CASSQESGYNEQFF	TGCGCCAGCAGCCAAGAAAGCGGCTACAATGAGCAGTTCTTC
-	TRBV7-9	TRBJ2-7	TRBD2	CASRLDGPSGAPYEQYF	TGTGCCAGCAGATTAGATGGTCCTAGCGGAGCCCCCTACGAGCAGTACTTC
-	TRBV6-7	TRBJ1-6	-	CASSYCWPVHSGEGYSPLHF	TGTGCCAGCAGTTACTGCTGGCCTGTCCATTCAGGGGAGGGTTATTCACCCCTCCACTTT
-	TRBV28	TRBJ2-5	-	CASSSSKYREETQYF	TGTGCCAGCAGCTCATCCAAGTACAGGGAAGAGACCCAGTACTTC
few	TRBV5-6	TRBJ2-5	TRBD2	CASSLLLGLAEETQYF	TGTGCCAGCAGCTTGCTCCTCGGACTAGCGGAAGAGACCCAGTACTTC
-	TRBV13	TRBJ1-1	TRBD1	CASSHTGDSEAFF	TGTGCCAGCAGCCATACAGGGGACTCTGAAGCTTTCTTT
-	TRBV28	TRBJ2-7	-	CASSNGWGSVDEQYF	TGTGCCAGCAGTAATGGCTGGGGTAGCGTGGACGAGCAGTACTTC
-	TRBV28	TRBJ2-1	-	CASSSNEQFF	TGTGCCAGCTCCTCCAATGAGCAGTTCTTC
-	TRBV2	TRBJ1-5	-	CASSLLRQENQPQHF	TGTGCCAGCAGTCTCCTAAGACAGGAAAATCAGCCCCAGCATTTT
-	TRBV15	TRBJ2-5	-	CATSRADRLLGETQYF	TGTGCCACCAGCAGAGCAGACAGGCTGCTTGGAGAGACCCAGTACTTC
few	TRBV4-3	TRBJ2-6	-	CASSQDGDNSGANVLTF	TGCGCCAGCAGCCAAGATGGGGACAACTCTGGGGCCAACGTCCTGACTTTC
-	TRBV5-4	TRBJ2-7	-	CASSLDLIEQYF	TGTGCCAGCAGCCTTGACTTGATCGAGCAGTACTTC
-	TRBV27	TRBJ2-7	-	CASSLSGQGANIGNEQYF	TGTGCCAGCAGTTTATCCGGGCAGGGAGCCAATATAGGGAACGAGCAGTACTTC
once	TRBV7-9	TRBJ2-7	-	CASSQDGSYEQYF	TGCGCCAGCAGCCAGGACGGCTCCTACGAGCAGTACTTC
-	TRBV7-9	TRBJ2-1	-	CASRATRRSGNNEQFF	TGTGCCAGCAGGGCAACTAGGAGGTCGGGGAACAATGAGCAGTTCTTC
-	TRBV4-2	TRBJ1-5	-	CASSQEGETNQPQHF	TGTGCCAGCAGCCAAGAAGGGGAAACCAATCAGCCCCAGCATTTT
once	TRBV6-1	TRBJ2-7	TRBD2	CASSRLAGGEYEQYF	TGTGCCAGCAGTCGACTAGCGGGGGGGGAATACGAGCAGTACTTC
-	TRBV19	TRBJ2-1	-	CASSPKGGSYNEQFF	TGTGCCAGTAGCCCAAAGGGGGGTTCCTACAATGAGCAGTTCTTC
-	TRBV10-2	TRBJ1-1	-	CASSTVLTGTEAFF	TGCGCCAGCAGTACGGTCCTAACGGGGACTGAAGCTTTCTTT
-	TRBV13	TRBJ1-2	TRBD1	CASSLNVGQQANYGYTF	TGTGCCAGCAGCTTAAATGTGGGACAGCAAGCTAACTATGGCTACACCTTC
few	TRBV5-6	TRBJ1-2	-	CASSRRDLANYGYTF	TGTGCCAGCAGCCGGCGGGATCTAGCTAACTATGGCTACACCTTC